Sequencing of this T cell receptor beta chain was carried out in a study of blood T cells in healthy people across ages. Trimming removed 3 bases from V and 9 bases from J, with 15 bases in between. The CDR3 has 14 residues. Germline assignment: CDR1 LNHNV and CDR2 YYDKDF (reference sequence). A second PCR, run for about 6 to 11 cycles, used a sample-barcoded 5' primer plus a J-beta primer mix. TCRdb reprocessed the 5' RACE reads with MiXCR, giving one entry per CDR3 protein. The repertoire includes 1.5 million to 2 million distinct CDR3 sequences, roughly two fifths of them detected once, and 23% sits in the top ten.

The receptor comes from a human donor in good health. This chain connects TRBV15 to TRBJ2-1; D is perhaps TRBD1 (6 bases). Sequenced sample: blood. In nucleotides, the CDR3 is TGTGCCACCAGCAGGGACAGCGTAGGGGGTGAGCAGTTCTTC. Protein: CATSRDSVGGEQFF.